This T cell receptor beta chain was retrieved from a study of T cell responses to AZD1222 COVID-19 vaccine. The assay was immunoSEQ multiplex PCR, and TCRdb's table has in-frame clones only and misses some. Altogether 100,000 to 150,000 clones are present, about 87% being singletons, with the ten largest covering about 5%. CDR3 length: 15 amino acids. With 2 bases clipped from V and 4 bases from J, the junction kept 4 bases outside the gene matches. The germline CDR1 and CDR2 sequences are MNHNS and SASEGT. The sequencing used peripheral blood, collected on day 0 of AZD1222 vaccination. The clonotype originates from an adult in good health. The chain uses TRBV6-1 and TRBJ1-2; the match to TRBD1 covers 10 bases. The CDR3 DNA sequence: TGTGCCAGCAGTGAACCGGGACAGGGGATCTATGGCTACACCTTC. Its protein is CASSEPGQGIYGYTF.